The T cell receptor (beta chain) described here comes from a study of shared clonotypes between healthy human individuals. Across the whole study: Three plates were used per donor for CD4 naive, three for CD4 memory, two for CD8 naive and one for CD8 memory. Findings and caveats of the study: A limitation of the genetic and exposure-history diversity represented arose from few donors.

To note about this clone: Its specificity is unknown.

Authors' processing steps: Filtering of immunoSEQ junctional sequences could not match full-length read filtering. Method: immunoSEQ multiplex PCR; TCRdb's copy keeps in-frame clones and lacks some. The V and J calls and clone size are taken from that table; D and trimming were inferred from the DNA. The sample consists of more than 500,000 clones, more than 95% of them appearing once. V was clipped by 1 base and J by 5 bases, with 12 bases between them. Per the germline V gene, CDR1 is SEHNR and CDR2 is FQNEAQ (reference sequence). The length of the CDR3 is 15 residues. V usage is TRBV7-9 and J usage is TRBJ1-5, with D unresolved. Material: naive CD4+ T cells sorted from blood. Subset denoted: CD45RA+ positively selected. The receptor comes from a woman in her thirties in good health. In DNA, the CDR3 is TGTGCCAGCAGCTTAGGGACGGTCTCTGATCAGCCCCAGCATTTT. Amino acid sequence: CASSLGTVSDQPQHF.